This T cell receptor (beta chain) was captured in a study of OX40 agonist ivuxolimab in advanced cancers. Study observations and caveats: Expanded clones tended on average to be more numerous among CD8+ T cells than CD4+.

Notes on this clone: What it recognizes is unknown.

The germline gives CDR1 MDHEN, CDR2 SYDVKM. Trimming pared 1 base from V and 10 bases from J, leaving 16 bases between. This CDR3 contains 15 residues. Method: immunoSEQ multiplex PCR; TCRdb's copy keeps in-frame clones and lacks some. The sample records 40,000 to 55,000 clones, approximately 91% being singletons. The TCR comes from an adult with an advanced solid tumor such as melanoma, head and neck, liver or kidney cancer. The starting material was CD4+ or CD8+ T cells sorted from blood, obtained in a trial of the OX40 agonist ivuxolimab. V is TRBV28 and J is TRBJ1-4; D is perhaps TRBD1 (6 bases). CDR3 coding DNA: TGTGCCAGCAGTTTATTTGGGCAGGGGATAGGAAAACTGTTTTTT. This translates into CASSLFGQGIGKLFF.